This T cell receptor (beta chain) was documented in a study of T-cell memory formation after mild COVID-19. About the research overall: TCR clustering was largely donor specific. Study-wide results and caveats: Pre-infection memory contained some responding clones, which suggested that cross-reactive memory had joined. CD4+ contracting clones were mainly CM and EM; CD8+ ones, EMRA. CD4/CD8 balance characterized clones contracting day 15 to 85, and CD4+ skew characterized later expanders.

One entry per CDR3 protein results from TCRdb running MiXCR on the 5' RACE reads. Of around 430,000 distinct CDR3 sequences listed, roughly 15% are singletons. Concerning this clonotype: The antigen is not known.

Germline CDR1 is MNHEY and CDR2 is SVGAGI. The CDR3 spans 11 residues. The V end was cut by 7 bases, the J end by 5 bases, with 9 bases between. The specimen was PBMCs or a T cell subset sorted from them (not recorded which). The TCR comes from a man aged 18-30 years who had mild COVID-19 (a few samples of this study predate the infection). Cell type and time point are not known. The rearrangement uses TRBV6-5 and TRBJ2-7, with D unclear. The CDR3 coding sequence is TGTGCCAGCACCTGGCTGAACGAGCAGTACTTC. Its protein is CASTWLNEQYF.